The rows below give T cell receptor beta chains drawn from one sample of a study of T cell responses to AZD1222 COVID-19 vaccine. Repertoires were generated with immunoSEQ multiplex PCR, while TCRdb's copy carries only in-frame clones and drops some. The table includes 130,000 or so clones, 85% to 90% detected once. The sequencing here drew on peripheral blood, taken on day 0 of AZD1222 vaccination. All receptors derive from an adult in good health. Each CDR3 is given with its conserved first and last residue. Each record gives: clone size, D gene, J gene, V gene, CDR3 protein, CDR3 DNA. A D gene is named only where the DNA matches it firmly. Size is omitted from some rows. Given values are once, few, many or a class for expanded clones.

>NA|NA|TRBJ2-5|TRBV11-2
CASSPTQETQYF
TGTGCCAGCAGCCCAACTCAAGAGACCCAGTACTTC
>NA|TRBD1|TRBJ2-7|TRBV9
CASSAGDRGVYEQYF
TGTGCCAGCAGCGCGGGGGACAGGGGGGTCTACGAGCAGTACTTC
>NA|TRBD1|TRBJ1-2|TRBV28
CASSPGTVYGYTF
TGTGCCAGCAGTCCCGGGACAGTGTATGGCTACACCTTC
>NA|NA|TRBJ1-5|TRBV4-3
CASSQDRGNQPQHF
TGCGCCAGCAGCCAAGATCGTGGCAATCAGCCCCAGCATTTT
>NA|NA|TRBJ1-5|TRBV19
CASSRQWTGPQHF
TGTGCCAGTAGTAGACAGTGGACTGGGCCCCAGCATTTT
>NA|NA|TRBJ1-3|TRBV6-5
CASSYSRGGGNTIYF
TGTGCCAGCAGTTACTCGAGGGGGGGCGGAAACACCATATATTTT
>NA|TRBD1|TRBJ1-2|TRBV5-1
CASSLNGQGSYGYTF
TGCGCCAGCAGCTTGAACGGACAGGGGTCCTATGGCTACACCTTC
>few|TRBD2|TRBJ2-3|TRBV6-1
CASSEGKTSGISDTQYF
TGTGCCAGCAGTGAAGGAAAGACTAGCGGGATTTCAGATACGCAGTATTTT
>once|TRBD1|TRBJ1-4|TRBV4-2
CASSARTGLNEKLFF
TGTGCCAGCAGCGCCAGGACAGGGTTAAATGAAAAACTGTTTTTT
>NA|NA|TRBJ1-2|TRBV6-5
CASSFPGAYGYTF
TGTGCCAGCAGTTTTCCGGGAGCTTATGGCTACACCTTC
>NA|TRBD1|TRBJ1-1|TRBV7-3
CASSRGQGRFSYMDTEAFF
TGTGCCAGCAGCCGGGGACAGGGGAGGTTCTCGTATATGGACACTGAAGCTTTCTTT
>NA|NA|TRBJ2-7|TRBV27
CASSSRAGEQYF
TGTGCCAGCAGTTCAAGGGCTGGGGAGCAGTACTTC
>once|NA|TRBJ1-1|TRBV7-2
CASSLLGTEAFF
TGTGCCAGCAGCTTACTGGGCACTGAAGCTTTCTTT
>NA|NA|TRBJ2-1|TRBV7-7
CASSRDTRGGNEQFF
TGTGCTAGCAGTCGGGACACCCGGGGAGGCAATGAGCAGTTCTTC
>NA|NA|TRBJ2-1|TRBV24-1
CATSDLRVGDEQFF
TGTGCCACCAGTGATTTGCGAGTCGGGGATGAGCAGTTCTTC
>NA|TRBD2|TRBJ2-7|TRBV5-5
CASSGTSGRAYEQYF
TGTGCCAGCAGCGGGACTAGCGGGAGGGCCTACGAGCAGTACTTC
>NA|TRBD1|TRBJ2-7|TRBV5-5
CASSLRDRGSEQYF
TGTGCCAGCAGCCTGAGGGACAGGGGATCCGAGCAGTACTTC
>NA|NA|TRBJ2-4|TRBV19
CASREDRVGKNIQYF
TGTGCCAGTCGGGAGGACAGGGTCGGCAAAAACATTCAGTACTTC
>NA|NA|TRBJ1-5|TRBV6-5
CASSYSRLSNQPQHF
TGTGCCAGCAGTTACTCAAGGCTCAGCAATCAGCCCCAGCATTTT
>NA|NA|TRBJ2-3|TRBV7-3
CASSLRVAGRGDTQYF
TGTGCCAGCAGCTTAAGGGTGGCGGGGCGGGGAGATACGCAGTATTTT
>NA|NA|TRBJ2-7|TRBV3-1/TRBV3-2
CASSQSPYEQYF
TGTGCCAGCAGCCAGTCCCCCTACGAGCAGTACTTC
>NA|NA|TRBJ2-3|TRBV5-6
CASSLRSVRLADTQYF
TGTGCCAGCTCATTAAGGTCTGTGAGATTAGCAGATACGCAGTATTTT
>NA|NA|TRBJ1-4|TRBV7-2
CASSATATNEKLFF
TGTGCCAGCAGCGCTACCGCAACTAATGAAAAACTGTTTTTT
>NA|TRBD1|TRBJ1-4|TRBV6-6
CASSPTGGRGEKLFF
TGTGCCAGCAGTCCCACAGGGGGCAGAGGTGAAAAACTGTTTTTT
>once|NA|TRBJ1-6|TRBV9
CASSASGGRGYSPLHF
TGTGCCAGCAGCGCCTCGGGGGGAAGGGGCTATTCACCCCTCCACTTT
>NA|NA|TRBJ2-2|TRBV5-8
CASSFRQGIAGELFF
TGTGCCAGCAGCTTCAGGCAGGGAATCGCCGGGGAGCTGTTTTTT
>NA|NA|TRBJ1-2|TRBV19
CASSIDKGMGGYTF
TGTGCCAGTAGTATAGATAAGGGAATGGGTGGCTACACCTTC
>NA|TRBD2|TRBJ2-3|TRBV7-2
CASSLGLAGGGEDTQYF
TGTGCCAGCAGCTTAGGACTAGCGGGAGGAGGCGAGGATACGCAGTATTTT
>NA|NA|TRBJ2-1|TRBV19
CASQKSNEQFF
TGTGCCAGCCAAAAGAGTAATGAGCAGTTCTTC
>NA|TRBD1|TRBJ1-2|TRBV12-3/TRBV12-4
CASSPQGSYGYTF
TGTGCCAGCAGCCCACAGGGGAGCTATGGCTACACCTTC
>NA|NA|TRBJ1-1|TRBV7-9
CASSLSGNTEAFF
TGTGCCAGCAGCTTAAGCGGGAACACTGAAGCTTTCTTT
>NA|NA|TRBJ2-5|TRBV3-1/TRBV3-2
CASSQVPETQYF
TGTGCCAGCAGCCAAGTGCCGGAGACCCAGTACTTC
>NA|NA|TRBJ2-1|TRBV6-6
CASSYSAAYNEQFF
TGTGCCAGCAGTTACTCGGCCGCTTACAATGAGCAGTTCTTC